Listed here is a single TCR beta chain. These data come from a study of blood T cell repertoires in COVID-19. Original methodology: From reference gene primer amplification, estimates of nucleated cell counts were derived. Sequencing was performed with immunoSEQ multiplex PCR; in TCRdb, only in-frame clones are kept and a portion is missing. That table supplies the V and J calls and clone size; D and trimming were determined from the DNA. Of 200,000 to 250,000 clones in the sample, roughly 91% are singletons; the top ten hold roughly 3.7%. Researchers sorted participants into cohorts using their self-reported clinical history. For recovered donors of Cohort 3, there were two negative PCRs, clearance, or symptom resolution. Germline V gene lookup returns CDR1 SGHAT and CDR2 FQDESV (reference sequence). Trimming took 4 bases from V and 3 from J, leaving 9 bases between them. The CDR3 length is 14 residues.

The source material was PBMCs or T cells enriched from blood (not recorded which). This chain links TRBV11-1 with TRBJ2-2; D uncertain. The sequence derives from a woman in her 30s who had recovered from COVID-19. The CDR3 region is CASSSNPHTGELFF. The DNA of the CDR3 is TGTGCCAGCAGCTCTAACCCGCACACCGGGGAGCTGTTTTTT. Using reference TRBV11-1 and TRBJ2-2 for the parts outside the CDR3, the full variable domain is EAEVAQSPRYKITEKSQAVAFWCDPISGHATLYWYRQILGQGPELLVQFQDESVVDDSQLPKDRFSAERLKGVDSTLKIQPAELGDSAMYLCASSSNPHTGELFFGEGSRLTVL.